This T cell receptor (beta chain) was sequenced for a study of post-analysis software for immune sequencing data. About the research overall: Progressive-relapsing, secondary progressive and relapsing-remitting multiple sclerosis were among the disease courses included.

This CDR3 comprises 15 residues. J lost 2 bases, V lost 8 bases, and 10 bases had no gene match. Study results and caveats: The study found TRBV5-6, TRBV5-1 and TRBV20-1 among about 5 TRBV segments more frequent in patients than controls. Multiple sclerosis patients showed significantly lower normalized Chao1 diversity than controls did.

About this clonotype itself: Its antigen is unknown.

Unique molecular identifiers were present in the TCR beta cDNA libraries. Researchers reported approximately 500,000 cDNA molecules coming from roughly 0.93 to 9.6 million T cells. TCRdb re-derived calls from the PCR reads in MiXCR, one entry per CDR3 protein. The sample shows about 770,000 distinct CDR3 sequences, around 46% of them seen only once. This chain joins TRBV12-3 or TRBV12-4 and TRBJ2-3, with TRBD2 matching 7 bases. The origin of this receptor is a girl aged 10 to 17 with multiple sclerosis. The sample consisted of blood. The CDR3 DNA follows: TGTGCCAGCGCCGGGGGGAGGGACGTCACAGATACGCAGTATTTT. Its translation: CASAGGRDVTDTQYF.